These 31 T cell receptor beta chains originate from one sample sequenced in a study of blood T cell repertoires in COVID-19. The method was immunoSEQ multiplex PCR; TCRdb's version includes in-frame clones alone and lacks a portion of them. The sample includes more than 350,000 clones, around 89% of them seen just once. The material sequenced was PBMCs or T cells enriched from blood (not recorded which). The receptor source for this set is a man aged 18-30 years who had recovered from COVID-19.

The chain has TRBV2 and TRBJ1-6, with 9 positions matching TRBD1. J gave up 7 bases and V 5 bases, and 6 bases lay outside the gene matches. Looked up from germline, CDR1 is SNHLY and CDR2 is FYNNEI. CDR3 size: 15 residues. The CDR3 is CASSPRTGENSPLHF. The CDR3 DNA reads as TGTGCCAGCAGTCCCCGGACAGGGGAGAATTCACCCCTCCACTTT.

V and J are TRBV7-9 and TRBJ2-3; 13 nucleotides agree with TRBD2. CDR3 length: 17 amino acids. Trimming at V came to 1 base and at J to 3 bases, leaving 4 bases not matched to a gene. Germline CDR1 SEHNR, CDR2 FQNEAQ (reference sequence). CDR3 nucleotides: TGTGCCAGCAGCTTAGTTTCGGGACTAGCGGGGACAGATACGCAGTATTTT. This sequence encodes CASSLVSGLAGTDTQYF. Full variable domain (rest looked up from reference TRBV7-9 and TRBJ2-3): DTGVSQNPRHKITKRGQNVTFRCDPISEHNRLYWYRQTLGQGPEFLTYFQNEAQLEKSRLLSDRFSAERPKGSFSTLEIQRTEQGDSAMYLCASSLVSGLAGTDTQYFGPGTRLTVL.

The chain combines TRBV10-3 with TRBJ2-1, with 7 bases lining up with TRBD2. The CDR3 sequence is 14 residues long. The germline V gene encodes CDR1 ENHRY and CDR2 SYGVKD. Trimming cost V 10 bases and J 6 bases; bases outside gene matches: 12. The CDR3 region has the DNA TGTGCCACCCGCCTGGCGGGGGATGGCAATGAGCAGTTCTTC. This translates into CATRLAGDGNEQFF.

The genes are TRBV7-8 and TRBJ1-5; 8 bases are a match to TRBD1. This CDR3 has 15 amino acids. Trimming took 4 bases from V and 5 from J; bases not matched to a gene: 7. CDR1 and CDR2 from the germline V gene are SGHVS and FQNEAQ. The CDR3 DNA is TGTGCCAGCAGCTCCCGGACAGGGATTGATCAGCCCCAGCATTTT. The encoded protein is CASSSRTGIDQPQHF.

The rearrangement links TRBV15 to TRBJ2-7; possible D gene TRBD2, 6 bases. Trimming took off 0 bases at V and 1 base at J, with 19 bases between the two ends. CDR3 length equals 18 residues. Germline CDR1 is LNHNV and CDR2 is YYDKDF (reference sequence). As DNA, the CDR3 is TGTGCCACCAGCAGAGACGAGGGTTTAGGAGGGGTTTCCTACGAGCAGTACTTC. It translates to CATSRDEGLGGVSYEQYF.

V gene TRBV7-8 combines with J gene TRBJ1-2; D call uncertain. Trimming pared 3 bases from V and 4 bases from J, leaving 15 bases between. The CDR3 totals 15 residues. From germline, CDR1 is SGHVS and CDR2 FQNEAQ. The CDR3 protein is CASSFRPENGYGYTF. In nucleotides, the CDR3 is TGTGCCAGCAGCTTCCGACCGGAGAATGGCTATGGCTACACCTTC.

V usage is TRBV5-1 and J usage is TRBJ1-1; 8 bases map to TRBD1. Per the germline V gene, CDR1 is SGHRS and CDR2 is YFSETQ. The V and J ends lost 7 bases and 1 base, in that order; junction bases with no gene match: 9. There are 15 residues in the CDR3. The CDR3 loop is CASSPQGAGNTEAFF. The DNA for the CDR3 is TGCGCCAGCTCCCCTCAGGGGGCTGGGAACACTGAAGCTTTCTTT.

The chain has TRBV7-9 and TRBJ2-6; D might be TRBD2 (5 bases). Germline V gene sequence: CDR1 SEHNR, CDR2 FQNEAQ (reference sequence). Trimming shortened V by 6 bases and J by 0 bases, and 12 bases separated the two germline ends. The CDR3 consists of 16 residues. CDR3 coding DNA: TGTGCCAGCAGACCTCCTCGGGGCTCTGGGGCCAACGTCCTGACTTTC. It translates to CASRPPRGSGANVLTF.

The V call is TRBV10-2, the J call TRBJ2-1; 14 bases are a match to TRBD2. This CDR3 region has 15 residues. CDR1 and CDR2 from the germline V gene are WSHSY and SAAADI. V lost 4 bases to trimming and J lost 6 bases; unmatched junction nucleotides: 2. CDR3 region: CASSGTSGGINEQFF. CDR3 nucleotides: TGCGCCAGCAGTGGGACTAGCGGGGGGATCAATGAGCAGTTCTTC.

The J gene is TRBJ2-7, the V gene TRBV28; TRBD1 matches 10 bases. The CDR3 loop spans 13 amino acids. CDR1 and CDR2 from the germline V gene are MDHEN and SYDVKM. V lost 4 bases, J lost 6 bases, and 3 bases stayed unmatched. The CDR3 sequence: CASSSGQGVEQYF. The CDR3 DNA sequence: TGTGCCAGCAGTTCCGGACAGGGGGTCGAGCAGTACTTC.

The gene calls are TRBV3-1 (or the pseudogene TRBV3-2) and TRBJ2-7; 8 nucleotides agree with TRBD1. From germline, CDR1 is LGHDT and CDR2 YNNKEL (reference sequence). The CDR3 consists of 16 residues. With 2 bases clipped from V and 5 bases from J, the junction kept 11 bases outside the gene matches. CDR3 bases: TGTGCCAGCAGCCAACCGACAGGGGCCCTTAGGAACGAGCAGTACTTC. Translated, it gives CASSQPTGALRNEQYF.

This chain links TRBV5-4 with TRBJ2-1, with 8 bases lining up with TRBD2. Germline V gene data show CDR1 as SGHNT and CDR2 as YYREEE (reference sequence). V lost 0 bases, J lost 9 bases, and 5 bases stayed unmatched. The CDR3 has 14 residues. The CDR3 nucleotides read TGTGCCAGCAGCTTGGAGCTAGCGGGCTCTGAGCAGTTCTTC. As protein: CASSLELAGSEQFF.

This clone has just one count. V and J are TRBV19 and TRBJ2-2; TRBD1 agrees at 8 bases. Looked up from germline, CDR1 is LNHDA and CDR2 is SQIVND (reference sequence). The CDR3 is 15 amino acids. The trim removed 3 bases at V and 3 bases at J, leaving 3 bases unmatched. This CDR3 is CASSITGGYTGELFF. The CDR3 DNA reads as TGTGCCAGTAGTATCACAGGGGGATACACCGGGGAGCTGTTTTTT.

The rearrangement uses TRBV7-6 and TRBJ1-3, with TRBD1 identical over 8 bases. Germline V gene sequence: CDR1 SGHVS, CDR2 FNYEAQ. With 3 bases clipped from V and 0 bases from J, the junction kept 4 bases outside the gene matches. This CDR3 comprises 16 residues. CDR3 loop: CASSFYGQGSGNTIYF. The CDR3 bases are TGTGCCAGCAGCTTTTACGGACAGGGCTCTGGAAACACCATATATTTT.

This clone was seen ten or more times. The chain has TRBV6-5 and TRBJ2-7; TRBD1 matches at 10 bases. From germline, CDR1 is MNHEY and CDR2 SVGAGI. The CDR3 extends over 14 amino acids. Unmatched junction bases numbered 4, after V lost 6 bases and J lost 2 bases. This CDR3 reads CASRMTGGPYEQYF. As DNA, the CDR3 is TGTGCCAGCAGAATGACAGGGGGCCCCTACGAGCAGTACTTC.

This clone was detected only once. J is TRBJ1-1 and V is TRBV3-1 (or the pseudogene TRBV3-2); D gene unclear. V shed 1 base and J shed 10 bases, with 10 bases lying between them. CDR1 and CDR2 (germline): LGHDT, YNNKEL (reference sequence). The length of the CDR3 is 12 residues. CDR3 sequence: CASSQVPGTAFF. DNA for the CDR3: TGTGCCAGCAGCCAAGTCCCGGGAACAGCTTTCTTT.

The genes are TRBV7-2 and TRBJ1-5; 9 bases line up with TRBD1. This CDR3 has 15 residues. Germline lookup yields CDR1 SGHTA and CDR2 FQGNSA. V shed 5 bases, J shed 5 bases, and the junction held 7 bases outside the gene matches. CDR3 sequence reads: CASSLGQGPYQPQHF. The CDR3 bases are TGTGCCAGCAGCCTCGGACAGGGGCCCTATCAGCCCCAGCATTTT. The full variable domain, with the rest looked up from reference TRBV7-2 and TRBJ1-5, is GAGVSQSPSNKVTEKGKDVELRCDPISGHTALYWYRQSLGQGLEFLIYFQGNSAPDKSGLPSDRFSAERTGGSVSTLTIQRTQQEDSAVYLCASSLGQGPYQPQHFGDGTRLSIL.

The gene calls are TRBV28 and TRBJ2-1; weak D call: TRBD2 (5 bases). V lost 3 bases to trimming and J lost 2 bases, with 8 bases between them. The CDR3 runs 14 residues. Germline V gene lookup returns CDR1 MDHEN and CDR2 SYDVKM. The CDR3 region is CASSFRGTYNEQFF. CDR3 nucleotide sequence: TGTGCCAGCAGTTTCCGAGGGACCTACAATGAGCAGTTCTTC.

CDR3 bases: TGTGCCAGCACTTTCGGACAGCTAGCTAACTATGGCTACACCTTC. Protein sequence: CASTFGQLANYGYTF. V usage is TRBV2 and J usage is TRBJ1-2; a possible D gene is TRBD1 (6 bases). Germline CDR1 is SNHLY and CDR2 is FYNNEI. V was pared by 7 bases and J by 0 bases, with 15 bases between. The CDR3 is made up of 15 amino acids.

CDR3 DNA sequence: TGTGCCAGCAGCTTAGGGGAAACAGGCGCAGCTAATGAAAAACTGTTTTTT. Its protein is CASSLGETGAANEKLFF. This sequence joins TRBV11-2 and TRBJ1-4, with D possibly being TRBD1 (5 bases). The CDR3 is 17 amino acids. With 1 base removed from V and 3 bases from J, the gap between germline ends came to 15 bases. The germline CDR1 and CDR2 sequences are SGHAT and FQNNGV.

The genes are TRBV19 and TRBJ1-2; D is unresolved. V was trimmed by 5 bases and J by 8 bases, leaving 15 bases between them. The CDR3 contains 13 residues. CDR1 LNHDA and CDR2 SQIVND come from the germline V gene (reference sequence). In DNA, the CDR3 is TGTGCCAGTAGTCAAGGGTTCCGGGGAGGCTACACCTTC. It is translated as CASSQGFRGGYTF.

V usage is TRBV9 and J usage is TRBJ2-1; 12 nucleotides line up with TRBD2. V was clipped by 4 bases and J by 1 base; unmatched bases: 6. The CDR3 totals 17 residues. CDR1 SGDLS and CDR2 YYNGEE come from the germline V gene. CDR3 residues: CASSFSGTSGSYNEQFF. For the CDR3, the DNA is TGTGCCAGCAGCTTCTCCGGGACTAGCGGGTCCTACAATGAGCAGTTCTTC. Complete variable domain (other parts from reference TRBV9 and TRBJ2-1): DSGVTQTPKHLITATGQRVTLRCSPRSGDLSVYWYQQSLDQGLQFLIQYYNGEERAKGNILERFSAQQFPDLHSELNLSSLELGDSALYFCASSFSGTSGSYNEQFFGPGTRLTVL.

V and J are TRBV5-1 and TRBJ2-3; TRBD2 matches at 9 bases. The CDR3 has 15 residues. Germline values: CDR1 SGHRS, CDR2 YFSETQ. V shed 5 bases and J 5 bases; nucleotides not matched to a gene: 9. The CDR3 spells CASRVSGGIGDTQYF. The CDR3 region has the DNA TGCGCCAGCAGGGTTAGCGGGGGAATTGGAGATACGCAGTATTTT.

The rearrangement links TRBV27 to TRBJ1-2, with TRBD1 matching 8 bases. Trimming at V came to 6 bases and at J to 4 bases, leaving 10 bases not matched to a gene. Looked up from germline, CDR1 is MNHEY and CDR2 is SMNVEV (reference sequence). The CDR3 length is 15 residues. This chain's CDR3 is CASRTGGTGFYGYTF. The DNA of the CDR3 is TGTGCCAGCAGAACCGGAGGGACAGGTTTCTATGGCTACACCTTC.

The rearrangement joins TRBV29-1 to TRBJ2-7, with TRBD1 matching 10 bases. The junction had 10 bases not matched to a gene; V was cut back by 6 bases and J by 5 bases. The CDR3 extends over 14 amino acids. Germline loops: CDR1 SQVTM, CDR2 ANQGSEA. CDR3 in DNA: TGCAGCGTGATAGGACAGGGGGACGCGAACGAGCAGTACTTC. Translation gives CSVIGQGDANEQYF.

The chain employs TRBV6-1 and TRBJ1-1, with 9 bases lining up with TRBD1. This CDR3 contains 16 residues. Germline loops: CDR1 MNHNS, CDR2 SASEGT. V shed 4 bases and J 4 bases; nucleotides not matched to a gene: 10. The CDR3, as DNA: TGTGCCAGCAGTGCACTACAGGGGGCTAAGAGCACTGAAGCTTTCTTT. Its translation: CASSALQGAKSTEAFF.

This rearrangement joins TRBV19 to TRBJ2-6, with 7 bases aligning to TRBD1. The length of the CDR3 is 17 residues. CDR1 is LNHDA and CDR2 is SQIVND in the germline V gene (reference sequence). V dropped 4 bases and J dropped 2; count of bases not matched to a gene: 8. CDR3 bases: TGTGCCAGTAGTAGAGACAGGGTCTGGGCTGGGGCCAACGTCCTGACTTTC. Protein: CASSRDRVWAGANVLTF. Supplemented by reference TRBV19 and TRBJ2-6, the full variable domain reads DGGITQSPKYLFRKEGQNVTLSCEQNLNHDAMYWYRQDPGQGLRLIYYSQIVNDFQKGDIAEGYSVSREKKESFPLTVTSAQKNPTAFYLCASSRDRVWAGANVLTFGAGSRLTVL.

The chain employs TRBV5-1 and TRBJ2-1, with a tentative D call TRBD2 (6 bases). This CDR3 has 15 residues. The germline V and J ends were trimmed by 4 bases and 10 bases, with 21 bases remaining between them. Germline V gene lookup returns CDR1 SGHRS and CDR2 YFSETQ. The CDR3 nucleotides read TGCGCCAGCAGCCCGGGACTTGATCGAAACCCAGAGCAGTTCTTC. Its protein product is CASSPGLDRNPEQFF.

The chain uses TRBV6-5 and TRBJ2-7; no clear D. Deletions cut 6 bases from V and 4 bases from J, with 13 bases between. Germline V lookup: CDR1 MNHEY, CDR2 SVGAGI. CDR3 length: 13 amino acids. The CDR3 loop is CASSPLTEYEQYF. DNA of the CDR3: TGTGCCAGCAGCCCCCTGACTGAGTACGAGCAGTACTTC.

The rearrangement links TRBV3-1 (or the pseudogene TRBV3-2) to TRBJ1-2; D perhaps matches TRBD1 (5 bases). V was shortened by 0 bases and J by 4 bases, with 12 bases between the two germline ends. CDR3 length equals 15 residues. The germline CDR1 and CDR2 sequences are LGHDT and YNNKEL (reference sequence). Written as DNA, the CDR3 is TGTGCCAGCAGCCAAGAGTGGCAGGGTGGCTATGGCTACACCTTC. This encodes CASSQEWQGGYGYTF.

The chain is built from TRBV5-6 and TRBJ2-3, with 11 bases matching TRBD2. CDR1 and CDR2 from the germline V gene are SGHDT and YYEEEE. The CDR3 consists of 15 residues. Unmatched junction bases numbered 5, after V lost 4 bases and J lost 4 bases. CDR3 amino acids: CASSRGLAASDTQYF. The CDR3 nucleotides read TGTGCCAGCAGCAGGGGACTAGCGGCCTCAGATACGCAGTATTTT.